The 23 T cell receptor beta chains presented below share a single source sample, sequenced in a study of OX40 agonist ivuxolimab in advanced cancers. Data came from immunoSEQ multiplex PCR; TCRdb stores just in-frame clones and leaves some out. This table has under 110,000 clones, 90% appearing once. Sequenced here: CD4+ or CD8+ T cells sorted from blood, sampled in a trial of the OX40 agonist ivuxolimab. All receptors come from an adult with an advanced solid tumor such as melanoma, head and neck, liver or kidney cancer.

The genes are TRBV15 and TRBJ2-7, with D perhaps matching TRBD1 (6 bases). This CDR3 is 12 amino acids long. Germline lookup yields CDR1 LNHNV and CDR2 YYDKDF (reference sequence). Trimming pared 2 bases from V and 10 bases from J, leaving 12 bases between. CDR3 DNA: TGTGCCACCAGCAGATTGGGACAACCCCAGTACTTC. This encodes CATSRLGQPQYF.

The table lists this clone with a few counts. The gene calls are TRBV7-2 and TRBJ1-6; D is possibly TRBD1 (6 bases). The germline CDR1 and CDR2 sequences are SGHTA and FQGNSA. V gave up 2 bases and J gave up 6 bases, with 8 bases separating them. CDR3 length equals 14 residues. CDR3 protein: CASSLQGFNSPLHF. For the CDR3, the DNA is TGTGCCAGCAGCTTACAGGGGTTTAATTCACCCCTCCACTTT.

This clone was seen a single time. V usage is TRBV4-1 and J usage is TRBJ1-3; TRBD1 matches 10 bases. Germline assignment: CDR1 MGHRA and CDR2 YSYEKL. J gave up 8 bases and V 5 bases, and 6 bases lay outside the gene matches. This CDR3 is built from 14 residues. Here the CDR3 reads CASSSRTGGDTIYF. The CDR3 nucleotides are TGCGCCAGCAGCTCAAGGACAGGGGGAGACACCATATATTTT.

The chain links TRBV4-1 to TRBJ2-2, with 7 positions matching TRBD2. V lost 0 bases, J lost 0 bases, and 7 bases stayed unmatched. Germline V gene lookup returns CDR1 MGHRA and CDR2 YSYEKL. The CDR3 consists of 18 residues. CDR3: CASSQEPLSGANTGELFF. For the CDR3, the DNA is TGCGCCAGCAGCCAAGAGCCACTCAGCGGGGCGAACACCGGGGAGCTGTTTTTT.

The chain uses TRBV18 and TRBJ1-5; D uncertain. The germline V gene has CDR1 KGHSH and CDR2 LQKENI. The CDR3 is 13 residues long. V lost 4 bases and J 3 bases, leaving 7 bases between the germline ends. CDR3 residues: CASSLGLNQPQHF. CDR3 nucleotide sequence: TGTGCCAGCTCACTCGGCCTCAATCAGCCCCAGCATTTT. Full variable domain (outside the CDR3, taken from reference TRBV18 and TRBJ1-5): NAGVMQNPRHLVRRRGQEARLRCSPMKGHSHVYWYRQLPEEGLKFMVYLQKENIIDESGMPKERFSAEFPKEGPSILRIQQVVRGDSAAYFCASSLGLNQPQHFGDGTRLSIL.

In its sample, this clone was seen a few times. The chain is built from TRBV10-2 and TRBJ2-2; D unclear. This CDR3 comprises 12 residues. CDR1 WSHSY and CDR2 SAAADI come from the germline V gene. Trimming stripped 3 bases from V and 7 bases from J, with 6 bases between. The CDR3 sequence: CASSEWVGELFF. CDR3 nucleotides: TGCGCCAGCAGTGAATGGGTCGGGGAGCTGTTTTTT.

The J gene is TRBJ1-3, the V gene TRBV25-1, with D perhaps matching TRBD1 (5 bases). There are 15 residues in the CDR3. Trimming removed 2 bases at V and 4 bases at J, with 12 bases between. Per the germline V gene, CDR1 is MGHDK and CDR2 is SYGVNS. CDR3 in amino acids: CASSETRVLGNTIYF. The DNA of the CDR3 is TGTGCCAGCAGTGAAACCAGGGTGTTGGGAAACACCATATATTTT.

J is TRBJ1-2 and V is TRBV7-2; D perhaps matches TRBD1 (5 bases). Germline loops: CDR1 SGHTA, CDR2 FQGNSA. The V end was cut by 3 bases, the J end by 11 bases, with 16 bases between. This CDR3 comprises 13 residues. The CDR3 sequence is CASSLGVRIGYTF. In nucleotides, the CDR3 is TGTGCCAGCAGCTTGGGGGTGCGCATCGGTTACACCTTC. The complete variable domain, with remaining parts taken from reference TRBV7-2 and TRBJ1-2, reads GAGVSQSPSNKVTEKGKDVELRCDPISGHTALYWYRQSLGQGLEFLIYFQGNSAPDKSGLPSDRFSAERTGGSVSTLTIQRTQQEDSAVYLCASSLGVRIGYTFGSGTRLTVV.

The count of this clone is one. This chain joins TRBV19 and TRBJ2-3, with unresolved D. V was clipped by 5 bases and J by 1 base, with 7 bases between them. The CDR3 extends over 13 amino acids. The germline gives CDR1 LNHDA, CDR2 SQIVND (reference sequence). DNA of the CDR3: TGTGCCAGTAGTTTGCAGGGCACAGATACGCAGTATTTT. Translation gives CASSLQGTDTQYF.

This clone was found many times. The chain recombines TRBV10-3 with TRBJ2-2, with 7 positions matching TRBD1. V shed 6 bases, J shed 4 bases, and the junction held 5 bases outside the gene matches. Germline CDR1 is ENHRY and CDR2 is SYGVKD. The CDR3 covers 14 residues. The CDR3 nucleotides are TGTGCCATCAGAGACAGGGAGCCCACCGGGGAGCTGTTTTTT. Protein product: CAIRDREPTGELFF.

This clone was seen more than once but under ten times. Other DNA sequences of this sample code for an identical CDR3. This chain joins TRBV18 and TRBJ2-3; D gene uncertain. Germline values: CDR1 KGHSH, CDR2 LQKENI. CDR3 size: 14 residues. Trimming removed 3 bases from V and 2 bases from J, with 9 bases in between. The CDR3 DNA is TGTGCCAGCTCACCGGCAGGCTACACAGATACGCAGTATTTT. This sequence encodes CASSPAGYTDTQYF.

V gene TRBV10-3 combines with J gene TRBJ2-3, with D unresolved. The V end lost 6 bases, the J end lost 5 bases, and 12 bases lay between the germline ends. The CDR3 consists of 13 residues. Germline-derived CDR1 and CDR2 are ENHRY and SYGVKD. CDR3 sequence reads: CAISGRPGDTQYF. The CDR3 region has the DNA TGTGCCATCAGCGGTAGGCCCGGAGATACGCAGTATTTT.

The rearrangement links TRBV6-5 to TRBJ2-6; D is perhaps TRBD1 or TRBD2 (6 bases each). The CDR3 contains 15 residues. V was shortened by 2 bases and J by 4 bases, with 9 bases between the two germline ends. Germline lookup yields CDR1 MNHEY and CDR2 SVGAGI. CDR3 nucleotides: TGTGCCAGCAGTTACCGGGGGCCGGGGGCCAACGTCCTGACTTTC. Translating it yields CASSYRGPGANVLTF.

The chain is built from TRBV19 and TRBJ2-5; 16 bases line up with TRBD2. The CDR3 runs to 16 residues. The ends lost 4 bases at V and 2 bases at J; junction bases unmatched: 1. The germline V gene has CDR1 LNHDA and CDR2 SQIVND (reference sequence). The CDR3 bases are TGTGCCAGTAGTAAGGGACTAGCGGGGGGGCAAGAGACCCAGTACTTC. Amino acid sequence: CASSKGLAGGQETQYF.

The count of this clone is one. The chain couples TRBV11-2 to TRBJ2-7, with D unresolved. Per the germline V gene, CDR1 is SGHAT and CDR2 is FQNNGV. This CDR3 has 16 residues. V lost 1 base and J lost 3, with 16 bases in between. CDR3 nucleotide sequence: TGTGCCAGCAGCTTAGCGTTCGGCAGTGGTAACTACGAGCAGTACTTC. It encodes CASSLAFGSGNYEQYF.

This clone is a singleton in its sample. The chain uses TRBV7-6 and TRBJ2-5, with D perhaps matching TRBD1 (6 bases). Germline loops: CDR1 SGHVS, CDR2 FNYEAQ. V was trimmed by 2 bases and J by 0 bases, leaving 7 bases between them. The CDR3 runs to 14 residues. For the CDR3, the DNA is TGTGCCAGCAGCTTAAGGGGGTACCAAGAGACCCAGTACTTC. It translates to CASSLRGYQETQYF.

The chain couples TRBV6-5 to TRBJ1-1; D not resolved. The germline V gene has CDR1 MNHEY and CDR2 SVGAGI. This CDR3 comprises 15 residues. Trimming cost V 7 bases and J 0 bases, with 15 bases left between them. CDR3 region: CASTLGRHMNTEAFF. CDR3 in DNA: TGTGCCAGCACTCTCGGGAGGCACATGAACACTGAAGCTTTCTTT.

CDR3 nucleotides: TGTGCCAGCAGTTCCGGCAGTGGTCTGGCAGCTTTCTTT. It yields the protein CASSSGSGLAAFF. The rearrangement joins TRBV27 to TRBJ1-1; no definite D call. The CDR3 has 13 amino acids. The ends were cut back, 4 bases at V and 10 bases at J, with 16 bases in the middle. Germline CDR1 MNHEY, CDR2 SMNVEV (reference sequence).

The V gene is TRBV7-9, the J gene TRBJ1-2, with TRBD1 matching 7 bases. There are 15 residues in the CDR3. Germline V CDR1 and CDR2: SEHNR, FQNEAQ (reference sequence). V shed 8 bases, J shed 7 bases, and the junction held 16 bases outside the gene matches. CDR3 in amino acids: CASGPGQVGMGGYTF. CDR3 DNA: TGTGCCAGCGGACCCGGACAGGTGGGAATGGGTGGCTACACCTTC.

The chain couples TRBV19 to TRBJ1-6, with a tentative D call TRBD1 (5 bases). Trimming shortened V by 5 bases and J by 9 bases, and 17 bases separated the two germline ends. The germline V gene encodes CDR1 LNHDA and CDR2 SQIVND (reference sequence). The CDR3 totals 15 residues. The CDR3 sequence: CASSPRDGSTSPLHF. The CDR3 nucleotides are TGTGCCAGTAGTCCCCGGGACGGGTCAACTTCACCCCTCCACTTT.

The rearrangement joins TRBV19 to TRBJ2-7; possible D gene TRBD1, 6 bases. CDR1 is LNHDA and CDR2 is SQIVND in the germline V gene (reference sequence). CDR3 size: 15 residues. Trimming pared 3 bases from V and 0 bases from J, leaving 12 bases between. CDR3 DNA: TGTGCCAGTAGTATCCAGGGGTCCAGCTCCTACGAGCAGTACTTC. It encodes CASSIQGSSSYEQYF. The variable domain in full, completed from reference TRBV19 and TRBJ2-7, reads DGGITQSPKYLFRKEGQNVTLSCEQNLNHDAMYWYRQDPGQGLRLIYYSQIVNDFQKGDIAEGYSVSREKKESFPLTVTSAQKNPTAFYLCASSIQGSSSYEQYFGPGTRLTVT.

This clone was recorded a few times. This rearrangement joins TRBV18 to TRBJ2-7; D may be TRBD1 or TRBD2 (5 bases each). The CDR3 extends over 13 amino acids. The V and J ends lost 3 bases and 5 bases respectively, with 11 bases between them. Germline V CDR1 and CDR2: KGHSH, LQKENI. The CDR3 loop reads CASSPPGTHEQYF. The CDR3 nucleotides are TGTGCCAGCTCACCGCCCGGGACCCACGAGCAGTACTTC. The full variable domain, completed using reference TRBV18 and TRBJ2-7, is NAGVMQNPRHLVRRRGQEARLRCSPMKGHSHVYWYRQLPEEGLKFMVYLQKENIIDESGMPKERFSAEFPKEGPSILRIQQVVRGDSAAYFCASSPPGTHEQYFGPGTRLTVT.

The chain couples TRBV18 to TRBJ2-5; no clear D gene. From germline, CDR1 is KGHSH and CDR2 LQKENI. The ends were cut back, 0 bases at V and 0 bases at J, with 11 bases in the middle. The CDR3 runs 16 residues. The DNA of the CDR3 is TGTGCCAGCTCACCACCGAACAGACGGGACCAAGAGACCCAGTACTTC. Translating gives CASSPPNRRDQETQYF.